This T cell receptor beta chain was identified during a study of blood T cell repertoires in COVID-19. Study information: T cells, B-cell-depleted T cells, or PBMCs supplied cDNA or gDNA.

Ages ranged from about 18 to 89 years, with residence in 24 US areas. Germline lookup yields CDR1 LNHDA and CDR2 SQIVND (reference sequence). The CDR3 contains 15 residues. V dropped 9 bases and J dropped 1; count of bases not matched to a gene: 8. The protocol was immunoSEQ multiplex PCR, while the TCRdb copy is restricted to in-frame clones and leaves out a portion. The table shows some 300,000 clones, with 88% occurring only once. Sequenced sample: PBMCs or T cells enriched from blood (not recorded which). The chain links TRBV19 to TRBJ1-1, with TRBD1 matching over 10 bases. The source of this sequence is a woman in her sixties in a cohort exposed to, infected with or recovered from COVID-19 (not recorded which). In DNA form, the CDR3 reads TGTGCCAGCACCGGACAGGGGGTAGGGAACACTGAAGCTTTCTTT. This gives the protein CASTGQGVGNTEAFF.